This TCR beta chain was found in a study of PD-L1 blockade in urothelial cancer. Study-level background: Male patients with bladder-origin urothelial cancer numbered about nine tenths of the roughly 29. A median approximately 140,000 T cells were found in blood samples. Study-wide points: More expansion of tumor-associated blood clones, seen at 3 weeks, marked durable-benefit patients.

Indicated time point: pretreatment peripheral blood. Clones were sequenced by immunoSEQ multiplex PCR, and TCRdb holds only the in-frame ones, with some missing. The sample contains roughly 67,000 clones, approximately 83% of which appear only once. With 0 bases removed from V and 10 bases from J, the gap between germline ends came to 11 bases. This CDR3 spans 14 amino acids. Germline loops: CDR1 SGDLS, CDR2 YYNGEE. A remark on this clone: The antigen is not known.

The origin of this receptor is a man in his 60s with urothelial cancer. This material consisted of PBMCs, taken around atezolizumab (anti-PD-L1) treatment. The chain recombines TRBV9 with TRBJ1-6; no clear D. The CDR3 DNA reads TGTGCCAGCAGCGTAGTAGGAGGGAGGTCACCCCTCCACTTT. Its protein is CASSVVGGRSPLHF. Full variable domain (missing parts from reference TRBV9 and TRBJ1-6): DSGVTQTPKHLITATGQRVTLRCSPRSGDLSVYWYQQSLDQGLQFLIQYYNGEERAKGNILERFSAQQFPDLHSELNLSSLELGDSALYFCASSVVGGRSPLHFGNGTRLTVT.